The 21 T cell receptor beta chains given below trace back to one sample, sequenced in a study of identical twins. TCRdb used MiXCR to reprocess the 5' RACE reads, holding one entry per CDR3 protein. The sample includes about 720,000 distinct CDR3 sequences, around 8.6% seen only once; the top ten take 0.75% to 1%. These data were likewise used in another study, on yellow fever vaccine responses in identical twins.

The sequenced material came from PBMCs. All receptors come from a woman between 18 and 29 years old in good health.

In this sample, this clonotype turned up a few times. The CDR3 DNA reads as TGTGCCAGCAGCTTAGGAAGTTTCTACACCTTC. Translated: CASSLGSFYTF. The chain links TRBV7-9 to TRBJ1-2; no clear D. The germline gives CDR1 SEHNR, CDR2 FQNEAQ (reference sequence). This CDR3 is 11 amino acids long. Trimming stripped 1 base from V and 10 bases from J, with 7 bases between.

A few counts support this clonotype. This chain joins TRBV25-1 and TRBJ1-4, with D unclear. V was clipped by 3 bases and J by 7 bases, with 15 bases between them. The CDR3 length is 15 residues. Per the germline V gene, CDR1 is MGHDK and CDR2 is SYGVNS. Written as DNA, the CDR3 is TGTGCCAGCAGTGACACCGTGGGCTACGGTGAAAAACTGTTTTTT. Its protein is CASSDTVGYGEKLFF.

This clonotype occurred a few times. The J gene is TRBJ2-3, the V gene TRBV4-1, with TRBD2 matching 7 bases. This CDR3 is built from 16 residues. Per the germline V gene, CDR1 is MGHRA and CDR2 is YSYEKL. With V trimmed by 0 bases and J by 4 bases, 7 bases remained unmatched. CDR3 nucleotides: TGCGCCAGCAGCCAAGAGCGACTAGCTCCCCCAGATACGCAGTATTTT. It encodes CASSQERLAPPDTQYF.

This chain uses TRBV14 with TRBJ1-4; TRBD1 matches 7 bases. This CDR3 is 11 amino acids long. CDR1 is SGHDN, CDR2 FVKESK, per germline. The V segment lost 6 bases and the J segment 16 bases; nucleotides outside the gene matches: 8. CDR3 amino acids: CASSLGQQKFF. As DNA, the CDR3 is TGTGCCAGCAGTTTGGGACAGCAAAAGTTTTTT. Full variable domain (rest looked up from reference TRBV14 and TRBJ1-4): EAGVTQFPSHSVIEKGQTVTLRCDPISGHDNLYWYRRVMGKEIKFLLHFVKESKQDESGMPNNRFLAERTGGTYSTLKVQPAELEDSGVYFCASSLGQQKFFGSGTQLSVL.

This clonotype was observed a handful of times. The CDR3 DNA reads as TGTGCCATCAGTGAGGCCCCCCCAAACCGGGACAGGGCATTAGAGACCCAGTACTTC. It translates to CAISEAPPNRDRALETQYF. The rearrangement joins TRBV10-3 to TRBJ2-5; 9 bases are shared with TRBD1. Trimming took 2 bases from V and 4 from J; bases not matched to a gene: 17. This CDR3 region has 19 residues. Per germline, CDR1 ENHRY and CDR2 SYGVKD.

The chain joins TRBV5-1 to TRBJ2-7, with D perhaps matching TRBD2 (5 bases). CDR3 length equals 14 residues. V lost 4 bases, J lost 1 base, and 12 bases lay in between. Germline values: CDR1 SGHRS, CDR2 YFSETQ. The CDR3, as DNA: TGCGCCAGCAGCCTCAATCCGGGGTCCTACGAGCAGTACTTC. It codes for CASSLNPGSYEQYF. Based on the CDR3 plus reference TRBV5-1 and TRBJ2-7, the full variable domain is KAGVTQTPRYLIKTRGQQVTLSCSPISGHRSVSWYQQTPGQGLQFLFEYFSETQRNKGNFPGRFSGRQFSNSRSEMNVSTLELGDSALYLCASSLNPGSYEQYFGPGTRLTVT.

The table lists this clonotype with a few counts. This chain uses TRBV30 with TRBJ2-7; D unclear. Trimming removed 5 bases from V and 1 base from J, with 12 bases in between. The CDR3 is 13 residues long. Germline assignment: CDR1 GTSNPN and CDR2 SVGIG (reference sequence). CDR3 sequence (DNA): TGTGCCTGGGCCACCGGAAATTCCTACGAGCAGTACTTC. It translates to CAWATGNSYEQYF.

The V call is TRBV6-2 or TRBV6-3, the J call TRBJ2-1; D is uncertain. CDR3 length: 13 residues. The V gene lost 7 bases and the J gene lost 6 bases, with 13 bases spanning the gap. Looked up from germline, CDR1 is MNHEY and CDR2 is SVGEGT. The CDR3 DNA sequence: TGTGCCAGCACCCCTGTTCCCGGCAATGAGCAGTTCTTC. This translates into CASTPVPGNEQFF.

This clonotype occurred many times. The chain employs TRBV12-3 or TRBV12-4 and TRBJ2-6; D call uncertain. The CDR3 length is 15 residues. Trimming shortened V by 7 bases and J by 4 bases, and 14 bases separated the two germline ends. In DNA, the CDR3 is TGTGCCAGCACCTTAGGTGGTTCCGGGGCCAACGTCCTGACTTTC. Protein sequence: CASTLGGSGANVLTF.

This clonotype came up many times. CDR3 in amino acids: CASSQMGSPISDTQYF. The CDR3 region has the DNA TGCGCCAGCAGCCAAATGGGTTCACCCATCTCAGATACGCAGTATTTT. The chain joins TRBV4-3 to TRBJ2-3; D uncertain. Trimming stripped 2 bases from V and 4 bases from J, with 16 bases between. The germline CDR1 and CDR2 sequences are LGHNA and YSLEER. The length of the CDR3 is 16 residues.

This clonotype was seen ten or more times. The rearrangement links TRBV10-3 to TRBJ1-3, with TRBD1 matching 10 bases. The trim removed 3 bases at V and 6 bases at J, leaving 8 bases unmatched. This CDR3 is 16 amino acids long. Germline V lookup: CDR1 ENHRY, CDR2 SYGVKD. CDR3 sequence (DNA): TGTGCCATCAGTGAACTGGGGGGACAGGGGAAAAACACCATATATTTT. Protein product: CAISELGGQGKNTIYF.

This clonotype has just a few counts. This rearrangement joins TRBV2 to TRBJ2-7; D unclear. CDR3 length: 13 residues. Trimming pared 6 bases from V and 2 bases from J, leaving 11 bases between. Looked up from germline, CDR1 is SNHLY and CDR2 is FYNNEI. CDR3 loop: CASSRPPTYEQYF. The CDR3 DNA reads TGTGCCAGCAGCCGACCGCCGACCTACGAGCAGTACTTC. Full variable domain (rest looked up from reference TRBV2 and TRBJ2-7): EPEVTQTPSHQVTQMGQEVILRCVPISNHLYFYWYRQILGQKVEFLVSFYNNEISEKSEIFDDQFSVERPDGSNFTLKIRSTKLEDSAMYFCASSRPPTYEQYFGPGTRLTVT.

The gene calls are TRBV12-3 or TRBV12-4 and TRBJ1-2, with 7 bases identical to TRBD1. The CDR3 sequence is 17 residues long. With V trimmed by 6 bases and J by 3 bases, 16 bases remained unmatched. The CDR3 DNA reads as TGTGCCAGCAGACACCGGGACAGTTATTATGGTCACTATGGCTACACCTTC. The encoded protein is CASRHRDSYYGHYGYTF.

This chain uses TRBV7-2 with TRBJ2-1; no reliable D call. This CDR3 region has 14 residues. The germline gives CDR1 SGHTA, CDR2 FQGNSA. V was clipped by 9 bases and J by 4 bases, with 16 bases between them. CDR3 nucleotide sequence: TGTGCCAGTTCAGCTTACCGAACGTACAATGAGCAGTTCTTC. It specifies CASSAYRTYNEQFF.

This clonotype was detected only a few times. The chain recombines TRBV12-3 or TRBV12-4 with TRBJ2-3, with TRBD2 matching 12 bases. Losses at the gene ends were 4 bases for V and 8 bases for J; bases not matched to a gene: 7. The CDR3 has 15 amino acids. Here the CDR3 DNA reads TGTGCCAGCAGTTCTAGCGGGAGGGCCCCACCTACGCAGTATTTT. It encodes CASSSSGRAPPTQYF.

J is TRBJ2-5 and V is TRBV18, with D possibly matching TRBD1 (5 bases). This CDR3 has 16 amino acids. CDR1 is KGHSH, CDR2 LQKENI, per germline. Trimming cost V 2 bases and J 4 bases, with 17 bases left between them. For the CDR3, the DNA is TGTGCCAGCTCACCAGACAGCAATCCGGCGGTAGAGACCCAGTACTTC. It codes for CASSPDSNPAVETQYF.

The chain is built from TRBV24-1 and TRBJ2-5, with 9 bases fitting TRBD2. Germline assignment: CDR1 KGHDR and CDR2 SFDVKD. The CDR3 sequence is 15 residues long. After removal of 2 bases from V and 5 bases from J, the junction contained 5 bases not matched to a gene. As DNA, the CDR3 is TGTGCCACCAGTGATTCGTCCGCGGGAGGGGAGACCCAGTACTTC. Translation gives CATSDSSAGGETQYF.

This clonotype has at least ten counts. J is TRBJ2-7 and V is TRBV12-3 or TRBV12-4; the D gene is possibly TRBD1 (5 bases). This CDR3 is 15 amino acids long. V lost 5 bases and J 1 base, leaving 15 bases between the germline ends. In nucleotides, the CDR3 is TGTGCCAGCAGTCCCACCCAGGACACGTCCTACGAGCAGTACTTC. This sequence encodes CASSPTQDTSYEQYF.

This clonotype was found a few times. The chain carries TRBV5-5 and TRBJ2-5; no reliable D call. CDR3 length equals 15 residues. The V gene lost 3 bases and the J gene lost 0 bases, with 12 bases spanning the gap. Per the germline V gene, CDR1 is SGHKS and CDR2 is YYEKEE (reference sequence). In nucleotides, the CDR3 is TGTGCCAGCAGCTCCTCCAGGTTGTACCAAGAGACCCAGTACTTC. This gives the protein CASSSSRLYQETQYF.

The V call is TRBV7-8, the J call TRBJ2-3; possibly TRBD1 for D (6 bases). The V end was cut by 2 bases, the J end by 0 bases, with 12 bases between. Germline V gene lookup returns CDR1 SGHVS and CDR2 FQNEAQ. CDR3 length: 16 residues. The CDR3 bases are TGTGCCAGCAGCTTAAGGGCAGGGGCTAGCACAGATACGCAGTATTTT. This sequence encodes CASSLRAGASTDTQYF. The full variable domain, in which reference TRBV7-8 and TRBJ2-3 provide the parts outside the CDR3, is GAGVSQSPRYKVAKRGQDVALRCDPISGHVSLFWYQQALGQGPEFLTYFQNEAQLDKSGLPSDRFFAERPEGSVSTLKIQRTQQEDSAVYLCASSLRAGASTDTQYFGPGTRLTVL.

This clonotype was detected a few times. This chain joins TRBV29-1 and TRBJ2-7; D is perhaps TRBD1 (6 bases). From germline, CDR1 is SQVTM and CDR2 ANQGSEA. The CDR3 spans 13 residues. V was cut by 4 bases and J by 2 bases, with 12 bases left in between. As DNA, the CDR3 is TGCAGCGTTGCGGTGGGGGCGGCCTACGAGCAGTACTTC. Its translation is CSVAVGAAYEQYF.